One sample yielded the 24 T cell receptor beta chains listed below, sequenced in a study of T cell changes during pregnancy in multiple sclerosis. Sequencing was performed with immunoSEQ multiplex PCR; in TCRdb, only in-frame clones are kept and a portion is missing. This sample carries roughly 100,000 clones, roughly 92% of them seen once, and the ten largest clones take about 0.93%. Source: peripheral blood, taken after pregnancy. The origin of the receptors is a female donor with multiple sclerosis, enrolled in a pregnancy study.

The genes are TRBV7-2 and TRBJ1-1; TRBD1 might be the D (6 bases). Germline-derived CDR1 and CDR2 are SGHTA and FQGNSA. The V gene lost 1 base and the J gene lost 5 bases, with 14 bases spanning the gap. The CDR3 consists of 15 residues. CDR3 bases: TGTGCCAGCAGCTTAGTTCCCAGGGGCGGGACTGAAGCTTTCTTT. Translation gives CASSLVPRGGTEAFF.

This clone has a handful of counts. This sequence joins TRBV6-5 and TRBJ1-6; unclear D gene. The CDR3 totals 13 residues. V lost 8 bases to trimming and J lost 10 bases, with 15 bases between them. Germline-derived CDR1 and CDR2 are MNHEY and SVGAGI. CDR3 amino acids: CASATDGTSPLHF. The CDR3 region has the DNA TGTGCCAGCGCAACAGACGGAACATCACCCCTCCACTTT.

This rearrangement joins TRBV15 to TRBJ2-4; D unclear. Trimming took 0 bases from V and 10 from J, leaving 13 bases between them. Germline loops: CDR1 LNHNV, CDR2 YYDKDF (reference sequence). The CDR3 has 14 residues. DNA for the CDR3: TGTGCCACCAGCAGAGATCGAGGATCCCAGATTCAGTACTTC. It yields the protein CATSRDRGSQIQYF.

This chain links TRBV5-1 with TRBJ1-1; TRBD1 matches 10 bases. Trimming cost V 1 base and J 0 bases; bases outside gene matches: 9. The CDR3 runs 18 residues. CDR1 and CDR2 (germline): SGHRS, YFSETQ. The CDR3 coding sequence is TGCGCCAGCAGCTTGAATCTGGGACAGGGGACCATGAACACTGAAGCTTTCTTT. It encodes CASSLNLGQGTMNTEAFF.

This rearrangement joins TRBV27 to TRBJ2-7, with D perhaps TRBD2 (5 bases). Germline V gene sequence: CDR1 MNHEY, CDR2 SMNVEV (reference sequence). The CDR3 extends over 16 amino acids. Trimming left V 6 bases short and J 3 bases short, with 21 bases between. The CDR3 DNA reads TGTGCCAGCAGCCTAAGCCGGGGTGAATTTCACTACGAGCAGTACTTC. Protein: CASSLSRGEFHYEQYF.

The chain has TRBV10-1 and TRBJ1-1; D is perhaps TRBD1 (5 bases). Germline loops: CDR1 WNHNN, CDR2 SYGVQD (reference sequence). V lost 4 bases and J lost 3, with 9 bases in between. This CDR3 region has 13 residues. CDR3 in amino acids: CASSGQGYTEAFF. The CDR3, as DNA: TGCGCCAGCAGTGGTCAGGGTTACACTGAAGCTTTCTTT.

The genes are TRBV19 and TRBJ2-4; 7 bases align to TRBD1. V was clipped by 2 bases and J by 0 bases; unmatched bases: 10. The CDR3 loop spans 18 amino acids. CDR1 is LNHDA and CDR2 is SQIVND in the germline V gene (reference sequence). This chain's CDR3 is CASSIPHRGLIAKNIQYF. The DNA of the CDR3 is TGTGCCAGTAGTATACCGCACAGGGGTCTGATAGCCAAAAACATTCAGTACTTC.

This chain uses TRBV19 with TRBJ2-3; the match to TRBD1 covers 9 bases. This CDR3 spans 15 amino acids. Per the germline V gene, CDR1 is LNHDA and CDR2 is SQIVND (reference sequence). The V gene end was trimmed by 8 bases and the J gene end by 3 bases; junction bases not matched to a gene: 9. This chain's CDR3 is CASGRDRESTDTQYF. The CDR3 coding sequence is TGTGCCAGTGGACGGGACAGGGAATCGACAGATACGCAGTATTTT.

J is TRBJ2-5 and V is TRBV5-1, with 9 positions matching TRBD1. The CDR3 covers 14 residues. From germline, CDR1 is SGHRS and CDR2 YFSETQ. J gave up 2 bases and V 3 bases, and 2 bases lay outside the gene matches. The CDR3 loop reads CASSSGQGQETQYF. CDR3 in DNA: TGCGCCAGCAGCTCCGGACAGGGGCAAGAGACCCAGTACTTC.

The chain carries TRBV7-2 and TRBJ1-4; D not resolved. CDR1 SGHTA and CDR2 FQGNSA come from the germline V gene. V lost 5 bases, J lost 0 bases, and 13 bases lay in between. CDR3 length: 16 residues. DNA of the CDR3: TGTGCCAGCAGCCGAGGACTGTTTTCAACTAATGAAAAACTGTTTTTT. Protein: CASSRGLFSTNEKLFF.

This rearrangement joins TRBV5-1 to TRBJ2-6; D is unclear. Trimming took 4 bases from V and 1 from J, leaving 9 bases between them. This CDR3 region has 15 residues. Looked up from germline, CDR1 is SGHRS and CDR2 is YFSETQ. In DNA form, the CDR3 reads TGCGCCAGCAGCCCGGTGCTTTCTGGGGCCAACGTCCTGACTTTC. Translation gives CASSPVLSGANVLTF.

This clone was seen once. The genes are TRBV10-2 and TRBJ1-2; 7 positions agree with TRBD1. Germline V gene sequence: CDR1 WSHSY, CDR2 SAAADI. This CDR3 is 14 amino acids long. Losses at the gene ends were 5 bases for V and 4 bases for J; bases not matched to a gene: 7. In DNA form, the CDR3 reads TGCGCCAGCAGTCTGGGACAGTACTCCTATGGCTACACCTTC. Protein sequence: CASSLGQYSYGYTF.

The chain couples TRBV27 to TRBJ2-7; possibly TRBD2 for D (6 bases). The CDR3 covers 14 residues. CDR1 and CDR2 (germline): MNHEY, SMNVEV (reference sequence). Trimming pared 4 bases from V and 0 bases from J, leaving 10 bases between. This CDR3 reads CASSYGGTSYEQYF. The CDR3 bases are TGTGCCAGCAGTTATGGGGGGACCTCCTACGAGCAGTACTTC.

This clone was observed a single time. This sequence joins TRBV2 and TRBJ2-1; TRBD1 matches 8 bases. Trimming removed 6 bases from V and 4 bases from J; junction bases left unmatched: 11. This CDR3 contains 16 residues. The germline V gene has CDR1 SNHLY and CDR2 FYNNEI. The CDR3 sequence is CASRTGQGVSYNEQFF. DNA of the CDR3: TGTGCCAGCAGAACCGGACAGGGTGTAAGTTACAATGAGCAGTTCTTC. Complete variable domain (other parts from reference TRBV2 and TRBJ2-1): EPEVTQTPSHQVTQMGQEVILRCVPISNHLYFYWYRQILGQKVEFLVSFYNNEISEKSEIFDDQFSVERPDGSNFTLKIRSTKLEDSAMYFCASRTGQGVSYNEQFFGPGTRLTVL.

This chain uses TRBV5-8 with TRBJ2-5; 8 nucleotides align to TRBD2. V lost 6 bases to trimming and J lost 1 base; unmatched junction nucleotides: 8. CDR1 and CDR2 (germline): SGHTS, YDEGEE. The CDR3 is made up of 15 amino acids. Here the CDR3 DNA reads TGTGCCAGCATCCCTCTAAGCGGGGGCCAAGAGACCCAGTACTTC. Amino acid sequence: CASIPLSGGQETQYF.

CDR3 nucleotide sequence: TGTGCCAGCAGCTCTCTAGCGGGAAGCTCCTACAATGAGCAGTTCTTC. As protein: CASSSLAGSSYNEQFF. The chain links TRBV5-4 to TRBJ2-1; 9 positions agree with TRBD2. This CDR3 has 16 residues. The V segment lost 3 bases and the J segment 0 bases; nucleotides outside the gene matches: 4. CDR1 is SGHNT, CDR2 YYREEE, per germline (reference sequence). The full variable domain, with the rest looked up from reference TRBV5-4 and TRBJ2-1, is ETGVTQSPTHLIKTRGQQVTLRCSSQSGHNTVSWYQQALGQGPQFIFQYYREEENGRGNFPPRFSGLQFPNYSSELNVNALELDDSALYLCASSSLAGSSYNEQFFGPGTRLTVL.

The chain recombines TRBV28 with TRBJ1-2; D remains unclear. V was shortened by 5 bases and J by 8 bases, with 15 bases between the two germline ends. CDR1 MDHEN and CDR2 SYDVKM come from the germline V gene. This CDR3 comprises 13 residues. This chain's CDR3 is CASSLPGLVGYTF. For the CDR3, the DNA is TGTGCCAGCAGTCTCCCCGGACTGGTCGGCTACACCTTC.

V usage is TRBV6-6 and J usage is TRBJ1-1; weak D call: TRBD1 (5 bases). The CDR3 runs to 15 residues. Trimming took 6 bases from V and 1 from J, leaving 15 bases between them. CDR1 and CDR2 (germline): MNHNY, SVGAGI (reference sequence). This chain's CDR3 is CASSSYRLGNTEAFF. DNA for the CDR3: TGTGCCAGCAGCTCCTACAGGCTTGGGAACACTGAAGCTTTCTTT.

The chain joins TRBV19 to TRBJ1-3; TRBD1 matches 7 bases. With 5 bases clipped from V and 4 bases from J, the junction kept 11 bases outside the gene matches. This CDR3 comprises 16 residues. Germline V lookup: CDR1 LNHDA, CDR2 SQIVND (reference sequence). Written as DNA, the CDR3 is TGTGCCAGTAGTTACGGGACAGTGCTCGAAGGAAACACCATATATTTT. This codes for CASSYGTVLEGNTIYF. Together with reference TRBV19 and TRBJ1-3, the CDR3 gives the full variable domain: DGGITQSPKYLFRKEGQNVTLSCEQNLNHDAMYWYRQDPGQGLRLIYYSQIVNDFQKGDIAEGYSVSREKKESFPLTVTSAQKNPTAFYLCASSYGTVLEGNTIYFGEGSWLTVV.

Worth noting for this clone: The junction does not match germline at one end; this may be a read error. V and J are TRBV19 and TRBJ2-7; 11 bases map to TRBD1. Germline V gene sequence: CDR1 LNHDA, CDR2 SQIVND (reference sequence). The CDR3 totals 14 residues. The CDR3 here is CASSIGTGGGEQYF. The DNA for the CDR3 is TGTGCCAGCAGTATTGGGACAGGGGGTGGCGAGCAGTACTTC. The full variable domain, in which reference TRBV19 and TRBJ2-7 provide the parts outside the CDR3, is DGGITQSPKYLFRKEGQNVTLSCEQNLNHDAMYWYRQDPGQGLRLIYYSQIVNDFQKGDIAEGYSVSREKKESFPLTVTSAQKNPTAFYLCASSIGTGGGEQYFGPGTRLTVT.

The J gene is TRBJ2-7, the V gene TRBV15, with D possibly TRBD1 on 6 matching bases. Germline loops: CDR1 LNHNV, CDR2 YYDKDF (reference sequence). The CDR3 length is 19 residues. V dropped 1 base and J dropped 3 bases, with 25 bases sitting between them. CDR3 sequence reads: CATSRGLTGTSTGLYEQYF. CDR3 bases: TGTGCCACCAGCAGAGGCCTCACCGGGACATCCACGGGGCTCTACGAGCAGTACTTC. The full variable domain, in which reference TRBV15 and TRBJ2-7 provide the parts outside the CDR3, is DAMVIQNPRYQVTQFGKPVTLSCSQTLNHNVMYWYQQKSSQAPKLLFHYYDKDFNNEADTPDNFQSRRPNTSFCFLDIRSPGLGDTAMYLCATSRGLTGTSTGLYEQYFGPGTRLTVT.

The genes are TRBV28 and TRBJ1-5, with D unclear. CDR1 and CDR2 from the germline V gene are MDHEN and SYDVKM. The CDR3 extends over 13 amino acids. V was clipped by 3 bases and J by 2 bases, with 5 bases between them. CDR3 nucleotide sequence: TGTGCCAGCAGTTTCGGGGGCAATCAGCCCCAGCATTTT. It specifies CASSFGGNQPQHF.

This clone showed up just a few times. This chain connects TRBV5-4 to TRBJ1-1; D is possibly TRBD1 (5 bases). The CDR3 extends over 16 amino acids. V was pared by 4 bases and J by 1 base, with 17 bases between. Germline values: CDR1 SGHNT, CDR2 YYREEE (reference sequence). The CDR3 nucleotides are TGTGCCAGCAGCCAAGATTTTTCGGGGGGGAACACTGAAGCTTTCTTT. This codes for CASSQDFSGGNTEAFF.

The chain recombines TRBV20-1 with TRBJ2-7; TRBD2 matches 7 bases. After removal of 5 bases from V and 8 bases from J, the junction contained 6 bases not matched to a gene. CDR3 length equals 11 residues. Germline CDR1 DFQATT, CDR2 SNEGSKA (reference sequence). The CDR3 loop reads CSASRLAQQYF. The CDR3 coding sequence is TGCAGTGCTTCACGACTAGCCCAGCAGTACTTC.